Each of the 29 T cell receptor beta chains below was sequenced from the same sample in a study of T-cell reconstitution after alpha-beta-depleted transplantation in children. This sample's TCRbeta library carried unique molecular identifier barcodes. One entry per CDR3 protein, called by TCRdb with MiXCR from the PCR reads. This table holds some 200,000 distinct CDR3 sequences, about 6% found once. Material: PBMCs, obtained before TCRalphabeta/CD19-depleted stem cell transplant. These receptors originate from a girl in the first two years of life with combined immunodeficiency, due to receive a stem cell transplant.

This clonotype was detected many times. This chain joins TRBV12-3 or TRBV12-4 and TRBJ2-1, with 8 nucleotides matching TRBD2. The CDR3 has 18 residues. Trimming took 3 bases from V and 0 from J; bases not matched to a gene: 10. The CDR3 sequence: CASSLGSGGPSSYNEQFF. The CDR3 bases are TGTGCCAGCAGTTTGGGGAGCGGGGGACCGAGCTCCTACAATGAGCAGTTCTTC.

This clonotype was seen ten or more times. The V call is TRBV7-3, the J call TRBJ2-6; 7 positions match TRBD1. The CDR3 runs 15 residues. The germline CDR1 and CDR2 sequences are SGHTA and FQGTGA. Germline trimming cut 4 bases from V and 4 bases from J; bases unmatched to any gene: 4. CDR3 protein: CASSSQGLGANVLTF. The CDR3 region has the DNA TGTGCCAGCAGCTCACAGGGGTTGGGGGCCAACGTCCTGACTTTC.

The sample holds many counts of this clonotype. CDR3 residues: CSAREGTSLAYEQYF. The DNA for the CDR3 is TGCAGTGCTAGAGAGGGGACAAGCTTGGCCTACGAGCAGTACTTC. The V gene is TRBV20-1, the J gene TRBJ2-7, with D maybe TRBD1 (6 bases). V was trimmed by 0 bases and J by 2 bases, leaving 14 bases between them. Per germline, CDR1 DFQATT and CDR2 SNEGSKA (reference sequence). The CDR3 is 15 amino acids.

At least ten counts were recorded for this clonotype. The V gene is TRBV20-1, the J gene TRBJ2-7, with TRBD1 identical over 8 bases. The germline V gene has CDR1 DFQATT and CDR2 SNEGSKA (reference sequence). The CDR3 runs to 15 residues. Germline trimming cut 4 bases from V and 0 bases from J; bases unmatched to any gene: 8. CDR3 DNA: TGCAGTGCTACAGCCCGGACAGGGTCCTCCTACGAGCAGTACTTC. Amino acid sequence: CSATARTGSSYEQYF.

This clonotype was found many times. CDR3 coding DNA: TGTGCCATCACCGGGGACAGAAACACCGGGGAGCTGTTTTTT. It codes for CAITGDRNTGELFF. The V and J genes are TRBV10-3 and TRBJ2-2; the match to TRBD1 covers 7 bases. CDR1 and CDR2 (germline): ENHRY, SYGVKD. V shed 7 bases, J shed 2 bases, and the junction held 4 bases outside the gene matches. This CDR3 spans 14 amino acids.

The sample holds many counts of this clonotype. The CDR3 bases are TGCGCCAGCAGCCAAGATCACGGCGGGGGGTTTTACGAGCAGTACTTC. The encoded protein is CASSQDHGGGFYEQYF. The rearrangement joins TRBV4-3 to TRBJ2-7, with 8 bases identical to TRBD2. Per germline, CDR1 LGHNA and CDR2 YSLEER. CDR3 length: 16 amino acids. Trimming took 0 bases from V and 4 from J; bases not matched to a gene: 8.

This clonotype was observed at least ten times. The gene calls are TRBV7-9 and TRBJ2-1, with D possibly matching TRBD1 (5 bases). Trimming took 4 bases from V and 4 from J, leaving 8 bases between them. Germline values: CDR1 SEHNR, CDR2 FQNEAQ (reference sequence). The CDR3 runs 13 residues. CDR3 sequence reads: CASSSTVYNEQFF. CDR3 DNA sequence: TGTGCCAGCAGCTCGACAGTGTACAATGAGCAGTTCTTC.

Concerning this clonotype: A much larger clonotype is one base distant, so this may be a read error. The chain recombines TRBV29-1 with TRBJ2-7, with D tentatively TRBD1 or TRBD2 (6 bases each). There are 15 residues in the CDR3. Between the trimmed V and J ends, which lost 2 bases and 1 base, there was a span of 15 bases. CDR1 and CDR2 from the germline V gene are SQVTM and ANQGSEA. The CDR3 DNA is TGCAGCGTTGAAACAGAGGGGGGCCATTCCTACGAGCAGTACTTC. This sequence encodes CSVETEGGHSYEQYF.

J is TRBJ1-2 and V is TRBV20-1; D not certain. There are 18 residues in the CDR3. In germline, CDR1 is DFQATT, CDR2 SNEGSKA (reference sequence). V dropped 2 bases and J dropped 8 bases, with 30 bases sitting between them. CDR3 residues: CSARPGGQEWIVVGGYTF. The DNA of the CDR3 is TGCAGTGCTAGACCCGGTGGGCAGGAGTGGATAGTGGTCGGGGGCTACACCTTC.

Notes on this clonotype: Compared with germline, one end of the junction differs, possibly owing to a read error. The chain recombines TRBV5-4 with TRBJ1-2; TRBD1 matches at 10 bases. This CDR3 is 14 amino acids long. Germline assignment: CDR1 SGHNT and CDR2 YYREEE (reference sequence). The CDR3 loop reads CASSQDRGLHGCTF. DNA for the CDR3: TGTGCCAGCAGTCAAGACAGGGGGCTACATGGCTGCACCTTC.

This clonotype was counted at least ten times. The chain recombines TRBV12-5 with TRBJ2-1; D is undetermined. Germline CDR1 LGHNT, CDR2 FRNRAP. V gave up 3 bases and J gave up 5 bases, with 11 bases separating them. The CDR3 consists of 14 residues. The DNA for the CDR3 is TGTGCTAGTGGTTTCTCCGGACCAAACAATGAGCAGTTCTTC. Its protein is CASGFSGPNNEQFF.

This clonotype appeared a few times. The chain combines TRBV2 with TRBJ2-3; the D gene is possibly TRBD1 (6 bases). Deletions cut 8 bases from V and 5 bases from J, with 14 bases between. The germline V gene encodes CDR1 SNHLY and CDR2 FYNNEI. The length of the CDR3 is 13 residues. CDR3 DNA sequence: TGTGCCAGCGGTGTCAGGGGCGGAGATACGCAGTATTTT. This encodes CASGVRGGDTQYF.

In this sample, this clonotype turned up many times. This chain connects TRBV15 to TRBJ1-1; no definite D call. Looked up from germline, CDR1 is LNHNV and CDR2 is YYDKDF (reference sequence). Trimming cost V 0 bases and J 1 base, with 18 bases left between them. CDR3 size: 18 residues. CDR3 loop: CATSRDLAVDGTNTEAFF. In DNA form, the CDR3 reads TGTGCCACCAGCAGAGATCTAGCCGTGGACGGTACGAACACTGAAGCTTTCTTT. Drawing the rest from reference TRBV15 and TRBJ1-1, the complete variable domain is DAMVIQNPRYQVTQFGKPVTLSCSQTLNHNVMYWYQQKSSQAPKLLFHYYDKDFNNEADTPDNFQSRRPNTSFCFLDIRSPGLGDTAMYLCATSRDLAVDGTNTEAFFGQGTRLTVV.

This clonotype was counted ten times or more. The rearrangement links TRBV5-1 to TRBJ2-3; TRBD2 might be the D (6 bases). The CDR3 runs 13 residues. Germline values: CDR1 SGHRS, CDR2 YFSETQ. The V end lost 1 base, the J end lost 5 bases, and 8 bases lay between the germline ends. CDR3 nucleotide sequence: TGCGCCAGCAGCTTGTTGGGAGGAGATACGCAGTATTTT. The encoded protein is CASSLLGGDTQYF.

Many counts were recorded for this clonotype. V gene TRBV2 combines with J gene TRBJ2-7; 10 positions agree with TRBD2. In germline, CDR1 is SNHLY, CDR2 FYNNEI. The CDR3 runs to 14 residues. The V segment lost 6 bases and the J segment 4 bases; nucleotides outside the gene matches: 6. The CDR3 spells CASRPGLALYEQYF. CDR3 nucleotide sequence: TGTGCCAGCAGACCGGGACTAGCGCTATACGAGCAGTACTTC.

This clonotype was recorded a few times. V gene TRBV3-1 combines with J gene TRBJ1-5; D is uncertain. The V gene's germline CDR1 is LGHDT and CDR2 YNNKEL (reference sequence). Trimming stripped 6 bases from V and 3 bases from J, with 12 bases between. This CDR3 region has 14 residues. CDR3 nucleotide sequence: TGTGCCAGCAGTCCCGGTGTTTCCAATCAGCCCCAGCATTTT. Its translation is CASSPGVSNQPQHF. Using reference TRBV3-1 and TRBJ1-5 for the parts outside the CDR3, the full variable domain is DTAVSQTPKYLVTQMGNDKSIKCEQNLGHDTMYWYKQDSKKFLKIMFSYNNKELIINETVPNRFSPKSPDKAHLNLHINSLELGDSAVYFCASSPGVSNQPQHFGDGTRLSIL.

This clonotype was detected many times. J is TRBJ2-7 and V is TRBV4-2; no definite D call. This CDR3 has 16 amino acids. The V gene lost 0 bases and the J gene lost 4 bases, with 16 bases spanning the gap. CDR1 and CDR2 from the germline V gene are LGHNA and YNFKEQ. The CDR3 nucleotides are TGTGCCAGCAGCCAAGAAGATGAACATTTGATGTACGAGCAGTACTTC. This encodes CASSQEDEHLMYEQYF.

This clonotype was counted many times. The genes are TRBV4-2 and TRBJ2-7; TRBD2 matches 10 bases. This CDR3 region has 15 residues. Trimming removed 5 bases from V and 4 bases from J; junction bases left unmatched: 8. The germline V gene encodes CDR1 LGHNA and CDR2 YNFKEQ. The CDR3 loop is CASSKVGLALYEQYF. In nucleotides, the CDR3 is TGTGCCAGCAGCAAAGTGGGACTAGCGTTATACGAGCAGTACTTC.

This clonotype was counted at least ten times. The chain combines TRBV25-1 with TRBJ1-6; TRBD1 agrees at 9 bases. Germline V lookup: CDR1 MGHDK, CDR2 SYGVNS. Trimming took 4 bases from V and 9 from J; bases not matched to a gene: 10. This CDR3 comprises 16 residues. The CDR3 reads CASSASQGALGSPLHF. CDR3 DNA sequence: TGTGCCAGCAGTGCCTCACAGGGGGCGTTGGGTTCACCCCTCCACTTT.

Note on this clonotype: The junction departs from germline at one end; a sequencing error may be responsible. The chain is built from TRBV9 and TRBJ2-5; 10 positions agree with TRBD2. Germline loops: CDR1 SGDLS, CDR2 YYNGEE. The length of the CDR3 is 16 residues. The CDR3 is CASSVVEAGGMETRYF. CDR3 bases: TGTGCCAGCAGCGTAGTAGAAGCGGGAGGGATGGAGACCCGGTACTTC.

This clonotype was detected ten times or more. The chain is built from TRBV7-2 and TRBJ2-7, with D possibly TRBD2 on 7 matching bases. Between the trimmed V and J ends, which lost 1 base and 2 bases, there was a span of 12 bases. The CDR3 has 15 amino acids. Germline CDR1 is SGHTA and CDR2 is FQGNSA. In nucleotides, the CDR3 is TGTGCCAGCAGCTTAGTCTGGCGGGGGCCCTACGAGCAGTACTTC. It yields the protein CASSLVWRGPYEQYF.

In this sample, this clonotype turned up many times. V usage is TRBV24-1 and J usage is TRBJ2-2; no clear D gene. Trimming took 1 base from V and 8 from J, leaving 10 bases between them. Germline V gene lookup returns CDR1 KGHDR and CDR2 SFDVKD. The CDR3 covers 14 residues. This CDR3 is CATSDFRELGELFF. In DNA, the CDR3 is TGTGCCACCAGTGATTTTCGCGAATTGGGGGAGCTGTTTTTT.

The table lists this clonotype with many counts. This chain connects TRBV4-3 to TRBJ2-7; tentative D call: TRBD2 (5 bases). V shed 5 bases and J shed 7 bases, with 12 bases lying between them. The CDR3 runs 12 residues. CDR1 is LGHNA and CDR2 is YSLEER in the germline V gene. CDR3: CASSFRGLEQYF. As DNA, the CDR3 is TGCGCCAGCAGCTTCCGGGGTTTGGAGCAGTACTTC.

This clonotype was recorded a few times. The V gene is TRBV10-3, the J gene TRBJ2-7, with a possible D match to TRBD2 (5 bases). This CDR3 contains 15 residues. CDR1 is ENHRY and CDR2 is SYGVKD in the germline V gene. V was shortened by 2 bases and J by 2 bases, with 13 bases between the two germline ends. The CDR3 DNA reads TGTGCCATCAGTGAGCCAGGCCGGGATGCCTACGAGCAGTACTTC. Its translation is CAISEPGRDAYEQYF.

The sample holds many counts of this clonotype. J is TRBJ2-1 and V is TRBV29-1, with TRBD1 identical over 7 bases. The germline gives CDR1 SQVTM, CDR2 ANQGSEA. The CDR3 has 16 amino acids. Germline trimming cut 0 bases from V and 7 bases from J; bases unmatched to any gene: 12. The CDR3 sequence: CSVEEGVQGIVNEQFF. CDR3 bases: TGCAGCGTTGAAGAGGGTGTACAGGGGATTGTGAATGAGCAGTTCTTC.

The sample holds many counts of this clonotype. The chain has TRBV3-1 and TRBJ2-7; either TRBD1 or TRBD2 may fit D (5 bases each). Trimming pared 2 bases from V and 2 bases from J, leaving 7 bases between. Germline V gene sequence: CDR1 LGHDT, CDR2 YNNKEL (reference sequence). There are 13 residues in the CDR3. The chain's CDR3 is CASSQRGPYEQYF. The CDR3 DNA reads TGTGCCAGCAGCCAAAGGGGACCCTACGAGCAGTACTTC.

This clonotype was seen only a few times. V gene TRBV20-1 combines with J gene TRBJ2-5; 8 bases agree with TRBD2. V trimming: 0 bases; J trimming: 2 bases; junction bases outside the gene matches: 11. This CDR3 has 17 residues. Looked up from germline, CDR1 is DFQATT and CDR2 is SNEGSKA (reference sequence). The CDR3 DNA is TGCAGTGCTAGAGACCCCCCTGGCGGGGGGAGGCAAGAGACCCAGTACTTC. Translated: CSARDPPGGGRQETQYF.

Only one count was recorded for this clonotype. This chain connects TRBV19 to TRBJ2-7; either TRBD1 or TRBD2 may fit D (5 bases each). CDR3 size: 15 residues. V was shortened by 0 bases and J by 3 bases, with 12 bases between the two germline ends. Germline V CDR1 and CDR2: LNHDA, SQIVND (reference sequence). The CDR3 spells CASSIDGTDFYEQYF. The CDR3 DNA is TGTGCCAGTAGTATAGACGGGACCGATTTCTACGAGCAGTACTTC.

This clonotype was counted many times. V usage is TRBV20-1 and J usage is TRBJ2-1; 10 bases map to TRBD2. The CDR3 is made up of 15 amino acids. V lost 5 bases to trimming and J lost 3 bases; unmatched junction nucleotides: 7. Germline V CDR1 and CDR2: DFQATT, SNEGSKA (reference sequence). The CDR3 is CSAGGGTSVYNEQFF. In DNA form, the CDR3 reads TGCAGTGCTGGGGGCGGGACTAGCGTCTACAATGAGCAGTTCTTC.